Listed here are 28 T cell receptor beta chains from one sample, sequenced in a study of T cells in Graves' hyperthyroidism and ophthalmopathy. Using RNA transcripts as the source, TCR beta CDR3 regions were amplified. HTBI primers were employed in a first-round RT-PCR of the TCR CDR3. TCRdb analysed the multiplex PCR reads with MiXCR anew, one entry per CDR3 protein. This sample has more than 300,000 distinct CDR3 sequences, with around 13% found just once. Sequencing input: blood. These receptors were taken from a woman in her twenties or thirties with Graves' hyperthyroidism.

This clonotype was counted a few times. In nucleotides, the CDR3 is TGTGCCAGCAGCTCGGGGGGGACTGGAAACACCATATATTTT. Translation gives CASSSGGTGNTIYF. The V call is TRBV5-6, the J call TRBJ1-3; D might be TRBD1 (5 bases). CDR3 length: 14 amino acids. Trimming took off 3 bases at V and 2 bases at J, with 9 bases between the two ends. Germline V gene data show CDR1 as SGHDT and CDR2 as YYEEEE.

This clonotype was detected many times. This chain uses TRBV27 with TRBJ2-1; D unresolved. The CDR3 totals 15 residues. Trimming pared 6 bases from V and 2 bases from J, leaving 14 bases between. The V gene's germline CDR1 is MNHEY and CDR2 SMNVEV (reference sequence). CDR3 nucleotide sequence: TGTGCCAGCAGCACCTCTGGCGGTCCCTACAATGAGCAGTTCTTC. Residues: CASSTSGGPYNEQFF.

V usage is TRBV2 and J usage is TRBJ1-5; TRBD1 matches 11 bases. Germline loops: CDR1 SNHLY, CDR2 FYNNEI. The CDR3 sequence is 16 residues long. With 7 bases clipped from V and 0 bases from J, the junction kept 5 bases outside the gene matches. The CDR3 is CASTGQGGYSNQPQHF. The CDR3 DNA follows: TGTGCCAGCACGGGACAGGGGGGCTATAGCAATCAGCCCCAGCATTTT.

On this clonotype: Since a much larger clone is just one base distant, this may be a read error. The chain joins TRBV20-1 to TRBJ1-6; D gene uncertain. Germline V lookup: CDR1 DFQATT, CDR2 SNEGSKA (reference sequence). The CDR3 loop spans 14 amino acids. V was pared by 1 base and J by 9 bases, with 13 bases between. CDR3 loop: CSARAPEGSSPLHF. Here the CDR3 DNA reads TGCAGTGCTAGAGCCCCGGAAGGGAGTTCACCCCTCCACTTT.

The CDR3 DNA reads as TGCAGCGTTGAGGAGGAAGCTTTCTTT. Its protein is CSVEEEAFF. The chain couples TRBV29-1 to TRBJ1-1; D gene unclear. V gave up 3 bases and J gave up 8 bases, with 4 bases separating them. The CDR3 spans 9 residues. Germline CDR1 SQVTM, CDR2 ANQGSEA.

The CDR3 nucleotides read TGTGCCAGCCGACTCAGGGGCGGGGACACAGATACGCAGTATTTT. It encodes CASRLRGGDTDTQYF. V and J are TRBV19 and TRBJ2-3, with D possibly being TRBD1 or TRBD2 (6 bases each). The CDR3 has 15 residues. V was clipped by 9 bases and J by 2 bases, with 18 bases between them. Germline V gene data show CDR1 as LNHDA and CDR2 as SQIVND (reference sequence).

This clonotype occurred many times. J is TRBJ2-1 and V is TRBV12-3 or TRBV12-4; D is perhaps TRBD1 or TRBD2 (5 bases each). This CDR3 has 12 residues. The V and J ends lost 5 bases and 7 bases respectively, with 9 bases between them. Here the CDR3 DNA reads TGTGCCAGCAGTGGGACGTTGAATGAGCAGTTCTTC. Its protein is CASSGTLNEQFF.

On this clonotype: A much larger clone sits a single nucleotide away, making a read error possible. The chain employs TRBV28 and TRBJ1-2; D may be TRBD1 (6 bases). CDR1 is MDHEN and CDR2 is SYDVKM in the germline V gene. V was cut by 4 bases and J by 6 bases, with 15 bases left in between. The CDR3 contains 14 residues. In DNA, the CDR3 is TGTGCCAGCAGTTCCAGGGGTGCTATGGATGGCTACACCTTC. This codes for CASSSRGAMDGYTF.

This clonotype was seen many times. This chain uses TRBV9 with TRBJ1-5; no reliable D call. The germline V gene has CDR1 SGDLS and CDR2 YYNGEE. The CDR3 is 14 amino acids. V was trimmed by 0 bases and J by 0 bases, leaving 4 bases between them. CDR3 loop: CASSVGSSNQPQHF. The CDR3 nucleotides are TGTGCCAGCAGCGTAGGGTCTAGCAATCAGCCCCAGCATTTT.

A remark on this clonotype: The junction differs from germline at one of its ends, possibly a read error. In DNA, the CDR3 is TGTGCCAGCAGCTCGAATAGGCCGGACAGGGGGCGGCCTAGCGGGAGGCCTTACAATGGGCAGTTCTTC. Translation gives CASSSNRPDRGRPSGRPYNGQFF. The chain combines TRBV5-5 with TRBJ2-1; either TRBD1 or TRBD2 may fit D (11 bases each). Germline CDR1 SGHKS, CDR2 YYEKEE (reference sequence). The CDR3 length is 23 residues.

This clonotype was seen at least ten times. This chain joins TRBV20-1 and TRBJ1-2; no definite D call. CDR1 DFQATT and CDR2 SNEGSKA come from the germline V gene (reference sequence). The CDR3 runs 10 residues. The CDR3 reads CSLGIQGYTF. In DNA, the CDR3 is TGCAGCCTTGGGATTCAGGGCTACACCTTC.

This clonotype has more than one count but fewer than ten. The chain carries TRBV29-1 and TRBJ2-7; D remains ambiguous. There are 12 residues in the CDR3. The ends were cut back, 3 bases at V and 3 bases at J, with 9 bases in the middle. The germline V gene encodes CDR1 SQVTM and CDR2 ANQGSEA. The CDR3 loop reads CSVESQIYEQYF. CDR3 DNA: TGCAGCGTTGAGTCACAAATCTACGAGCAGTACTTC.

This clonotype has ten or more counts. The rearrangement links TRBV29-1 to TRBJ2-1; TRBD2 aligns across 8 bases. The CDR3 has 15 amino acids. CDR1 and CDR2 from the germline V gene are SQVTM and ANQGSEA. V lost 6 bases and J lost 5; bases outside the gene matches: 12. DNA of the CDR3: TGCAGCGTCGGAAGGGCGGGAGGAGGGGACAATGAGCAGTTCTTC. Translation: CSVGRAGGGDNEQFF.

This clonotype was counted between two and nine times. This sequence joins TRBV4-3 and TRBJ2-7, with D maybe TRBD1 (6 bases). The V end was cut by 2 bases, the J end by 3 bases, with 14 bases between. Germline lookup yields CDR1 LGHNA and CDR2 YSLEER. CDR3 length: 15 residues. The CDR3 here is CASSQIQGIGYEQYF. CDR3 coding DNA: TGCGCCAGCAGCCAAATACAGGGAATCGGCTACGAGCAGTACTTC.

This clonotype was seen more than once but under ten times. This chain's CDR3 is CASSDRVGADTQYF. DNA for the CDR3: TGTGCCAGCAGCGACAGGGTGGGAGCAGATACGCAGTATTTT. This chain joins TRBV9 and TRBJ2-3; TRBD1 might be the D (6 bases). V was shortened by 3 bases and J by 4 bases, with 12 bases between the two germline ends. The CDR3 spans 14 residues. Germline V lookup: CDR1 SGDLS, CDR2 YYNGEE.

The rearrangement joins TRBV6-5 to TRBJ2-7, with 7 bases fitting TRBD1. CDR1 and CDR2 (germline): MNHEY, SVGAGI. This CDR3 contains 14 residues. The V and J ends lost 4 bases and 2 bases, in that order; junction bases with no gene match: 5. The CDR3 nucleotides are TGTGCCAGCAGTTCACCGGGACAGACCTACGAGCAGTACTTC. Protein: CASSSPGQTYEQYF.

In this sample, this clonotype turned up a few times. This chain connects TRBV28 to TRBJ2-2, with D hard to call. The CDR3 is 13 amino acids. V was shortened by 9 bases and J by 6 bases, with 14 bases between the two germline ends. Germline CDR1 and CDR2: MDHEN and SYDVKM. The CDR3 nucleotides read TGTGCCAGTAACCTAATCAAGTCCGGGGAGCTGTTTTTT. Translation gives CASNLIKSGELFF. The entire variable domain, with the rest obtained from reference TRBV28 and TRBJ2-2, is as follows: DVKVTQSSRYLVKRTGEKVFLECVQDMDHENMFWYRQDPGLGLRLIYFSYDVKMKEKGDIPEGYSVSREKKERFSLILESASTNQTSMYLCASNLIKSGELFFGEGSRLTVL.

This chain joins TRBV7-6 and TRBJ2-2; TRBD1 matches 10 bases. Looked up from germline, CDR1 is SGHVS and CDR2 is FNYEAQ. The CDR3 length is 15 residues. V shed 4 bases, J shed 6 bases, and the junction held 5 bases outside the gene matches. The chain's CDR3 is CASSSTGGRAGELFF. The CDR3 DNA is TGTGCCAGCAGCTCGACAGGGGGCAGGGCCGGGGAGCTGTTTTTT.

The chain uses TRBV6-5 and TRBJ2-2; D might be TRBD1 (5 bases). Germline-derived CDR1 and CDR2 are MNHEY and SVGAGI. V was clipped by 0 bases and J by 3 bases, with 20 bases between them. The CDR3 has 19 residues. This CDR3 reads CASSYSIRLVQGDTGELFF. The CDR3 region has the DNA TGTGCCAGCAGTTACTCGATTAGGCTAGTCCAGGGTGACACCGGGGAGCTGTTTTTT.

This clonotype was counted ten times or more. The chain is built from TRBV30 and TRBJ1-2; D remains unclear. The CDR3 loop spans 12 amino acids. Germline CDR1 is GTSNPN and CDR2 is SVGIG (reference sequence). Trimming took off 8 bases at V and 4 bases at J, with 14 bases between the two ends. The CDR3 spells CAGTRTGYGYTF. For the CDR3, the DNA is TGTGCCGGCACAAGGACTGGCTATGGCTACACCTTC.

This clonotype was observed at least ten times. DNA of the CDR3: TGTGCCAGCAGTCCTACTCGGCTCCACTCCTACGAGCAGTACTTC. Amino acid sequence: CASSPTRLHSYEQYF. The chain carries TRBV28 and TRBJ2-7; D not certain. The germline gives CDR1 MDHEN, CDR2 SYDVKM. The V gene lost 5 bases and the J gene lost 0 bases, with 14 bases spanning the gap. CDR3 length: 15 amino acids. The full variable domain, its missing parts supplied by reference TRBV28 and TRBJ2-7, is DVKVTQSSRYLVKRTGEKVFLECVQDMDHENMFWYRQDPGLGLRLIYFSYDVKMKEKGDIPEGYSVSREKKERFSLILESASTNQTSMYLCASSPTRLHSYEQYFGPGTRLTVT.

This clonotype was seen many times. This chain links TRBV28 with TRBJ1-6; unclear D gene. Germline CDR1 is MDHEN and CDR2 is SYDVKM. The CDR3 totals 15 residues. The germline V and J ends were trimmed by 7 bases and 6 bases, with 16 bases remaining between them. The CDR3 coding sequence is TGTGCCAGCACCCTGACTCAAACTCGTAATTCACCCCTCCACTTT. This sequence encodes CASTLTQTRNSPLHF.

This clonotype was recorded a few times. The V and J genes are TRBV6-1 and TRBJ1-5; maybe TRBD1 (6 bases). V was clipped by 8 bases and J by 6 bases, with 20 bases between them. The CDR3 spans 15 residues. Germline CDR1 MNHNS, CDR2 SASEGT. The chain's CDR3 is CASCGEGGRFQPQHF. The CDR3 DNA is TGTGCCAGCTGCGGGGAAGGGGGAAGATTTCAGCCCCAGCATTTT.

This clonotype was recorded at least ten times. This sequence joins TRBV7-2 and TRBJ2-3; 9 bases line up with TRBD1. Trimming removed 6 bases from V and 4 bases from J; junction bases left unmatched: 5. CDR3 length: 14 amino acids. CDR1 and CDR2 from the germline V gene are SGHTA and FQGNSA. The chain's CDR3 is CASRGQGSSDTQYF. The CDR3 bases are TGTGCCAGCAGAGGACAGGGGTCCTCAGATACGCAGTATTTT.

As to this clonotype: This clone may be a read error of a much larger clone one base away. The V call is TRBV18, the J call TRBJ1-1, with D possibly matching TRBD1 (6 bases). This CDR3 contains 14 residues. From germline, CDR1 is KGHSH and CDR2 LQKENI. The CDR3 nucleotides read TGTGCCAGCTCCCCTGGGGGGCAAAACACTGAAGCTTCCTTT. Its protein is CASSPGGQNTEASF.

This clonotype was counted at least ten times. V is TRBV20-1 and J is TRBJ2-7; 11 bases are shared with TRBD2. The junction had 11 bases not matched to a gene; V was cut back by 1 base and J by 6 bases. CDR3 size: 16 residues. Germline V gene lookup returns CDR1 DFQATT and CDR2 SNEGSKA (reference sequence). CDR3 nucleotides: TGCAGTGCTAGAGCGGGCTTAGCGGGAGGGCCTGGCGAGCAGTACTTC. It is translated as CSARAGLAGGPGEQYF.

This clonotype appeared many times. The chain links TRBV28 to TRBJ2-3; D gene uncertain. The CDR3 runs to 12 residues. Trimming shortened V by 6 bases and J by 5 bases, and 9 bases separated the two germline ends. Germline-derived CDR1 and CDR2 are MDHEN and SYDVKM. CDR3 DNA: TGTGCCAGCAGCCCTTGGGAAGATACGCAGTATTTT. It codes for CASSPWEDTQYF.

This chain connects TRBV7-9 to TRBJ2-7, with D uncertain. Germline loops: CDR1 SEHNR, CDR2 FQNEAQ (reference sequence). The ends were cut back, 3 bases at V and 2 bases at J, with 8 bases in the middle. This CDR3 has 13 amino acids. The CDR3 DNA follows: TGTGCCAGCAGCTTGGTAGAGGCCTACGAGCAGTACTTC. It encodes CASSLVEAYEQYF.